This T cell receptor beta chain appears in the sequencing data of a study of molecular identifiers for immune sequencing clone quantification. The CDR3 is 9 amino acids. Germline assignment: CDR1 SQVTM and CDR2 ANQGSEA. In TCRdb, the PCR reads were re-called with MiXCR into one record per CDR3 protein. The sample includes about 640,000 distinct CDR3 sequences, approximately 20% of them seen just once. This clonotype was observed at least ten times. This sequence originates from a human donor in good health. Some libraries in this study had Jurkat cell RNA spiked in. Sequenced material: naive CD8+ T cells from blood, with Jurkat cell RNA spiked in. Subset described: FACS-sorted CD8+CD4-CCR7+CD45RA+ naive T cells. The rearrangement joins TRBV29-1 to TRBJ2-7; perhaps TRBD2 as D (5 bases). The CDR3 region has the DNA TGCAGCGTCCTTCTGCGTAGGGAGGTC. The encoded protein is CSVLLRREV.